The rows below give T cell receptor beta chains drawn from one sample of a study of T cell responses to AZD1222 COVID-19 vaccine. This table comes from immunoSEQ multiplex PCR, and its TCRdb copy is limited to in-frame clones, with some not included. The data hold some 160,000 clones, with around 90% observed a single time. Sample: peripheral blood, taken 28 days after the second AZD1222 dose. The receptors derive from an adult who received the AZD1222 COVID-19 vaccine. CDR3s include the opening cysteine and the closing phenylalanine or tryptophan.

cdr3_aa	v_call	j_call
CATSRDRRSEAFF	TRBV15	TRBJ1-1
CAISVRGVNTEAFF	TRBV10-3	TRBJ1-1
CASSLDNTDTQYF	TRBV6-5	TRBJ2-3
CASSHVGRPLHF	TRBV7-8	TRBJ1-6
CASSLVVGGQGNEQFF	TRBV7-2	TRBJ2-1
CASSPGLAGGDTQYF	TRBV7-2	TRBJ2-3
CASSLLSIGKTQYF	TRBV5-1	TRBJ2-5
CASSPPGAFSYNEQFF	TRBV27	TRBJ2-1
CASSLSGVRYGYTF	TRBV11-2	TRBJ1-2
CASSQGGIYGYTF	TRBV14	TRBJ1-2
CASSPPGDSSSYGYTF	TRBV18	TRBJ1-2
CASSIPQGEAFF	TRBV27	TRBJ1-1
CASSNGANSYEQYF	TRBV5-5	TRBJ2-7
CASSVGWSSGNTIYF	TRBV9	TRBJ1-3
CASSKARGYEQYF	TRBV12-3/TRBV12-4	TRBJ2-7
CATSDYYNEQFF	TRBV24-1	TRBJ2-1
CAAQGGTEQFF	TRBV10-3	TRBJ2-1
CASSPGGRSYEQYF	TRBV5-4	TRBJ2-7
CASYSGRATFF	TRBV3-1/TRBV3-2	TRBJ1-1
CASSYSGGSYEQYF	TRBV6-5	TRBJ2-7
CASSLSRGSPGSYNSPLHF	TRBV27	TRBJ1-6
CASSETENGYTF	TRBV6-1	TRBJ1-2
CATSDLRTGGVTEAFF	TRBV24-1	TRBJ1-1
CASSREGGAFNEQFF	TRBV19	TRBJ2-1
CASSLDYGTANTEAFF	TRBV5-1	TRBJ1-1
CASSFLGLPQHF	TRBV5-6	TRBJ1-5
CASNPRGGLDYGYTF	TRBV19	TRBJ1-2
CASSVEGHVGEQFF	TRBV9	TRBJ2-1
CASSEGRLAGGIKETQYF	TRBV25-1	TRBJ2-5
CASSILGSQETQYF	TRBV19	TRBJ2-5
CASSLAFNEKLFF	TRBV12-3/TRBV12-4	TRBJ1-4
CASSPGTGGNTEAFF	TRBV7-6	TRBJ1-1
CSARGSRGQFF	TRBV20-1	TRBJ2-1
CASSVIPDTQYF	TRBV2	TRBJ2-3
CASSSRERDQPQHF	TRBV6-5	TRBJ1-5
CASSPGQLNTGELFF	TRBV18	TRBJ2-2
CASSEWDRGDQPQHF	TRBV6-1	TRBJ1-5
CASSTRPDNEQFF	TRBV19	TRBJ2-1
CAWEASSLGANVLTF	TRBV2	TRBJ2-6
CASSQGWGGYEQYF	TRBV4-1	TRBJ2-7
CASRPRQGSNTEAFF	TRBV2	TRBJ1-1
CASSPSIEHEQYF	TRBV18	TRBJ2-7